The 28 T cell receptor beta chains presented below share a single source sample, sequenced in a study of cytotoxic CD8 clonotypes in ibrutinib-treated CLL. Method: immunoSEQ multiplex PCR; TCRdb's copy keeps in-frame clones and lacks some. The table records 35,000 to 40,000 clones, about 50% of them present only once. The sequencing used PBMCs, collected before ibrutinib treatment. These receptors were obtained from a human donor with chronic lymphocytic leukemia.

This chain connects TRBV7-6 to TRBJ1-4; 7 nucleotides line up with TRBD1. Germline V gives CDR1 SGHVS, CDR2 FNYEAQ. This CDR3 spans 14 amino acids. V lost 4 bases, J lost 6 bases, and 5 bases stayed unmatched. Here the CDR3 reads CASSSPGGDEKLFF. For the CDR3, the DNA is TGTGCCAGCAGCTCACCAGGGGGGGATGAAAAACTGTTTTTT.

This clone was observed a few times. This rearrangement joins TRBV29-1 to TRBJ2-6, with 7 bases that match TRBD1. Unmatched junction bases numbered 1, after V lost 4 bases and J lost 1 base. Germline-derived CDR1 and CDR2 are SQVTM and ANQGSEA. The CDR3 sequence is 14 residues long. This CDR3 reads CSVARGSGANVLTF. CDR3 sequence (DNA): TGCAGCGTTGCCAGGGGGTCTGGGGCCAACGTCCTGACTTTC.

This clone was observed a few times. This sequence joins TRBV2 and TRBJ1-6; D possibly corresponds to TRBD1 (5 bases). This CDR3 region has 15 residues. The V gene lost 4 bases and the J gene lost 9 bases, with 16 bases spanning the gap. Germline V gene sequence: CDR1 SNHLY, CDR2 FYNNEI. The CDR3: CASSAGTPRSSPLHF. Here the CDR3 DNA reads TGTGCCAGCAGTGCGGGGACCCCTCGGAGTTCACCCCTCCACTTT.

CDR3 loop: CASSYLAQGAFSYNEQFF. The CDR3 region has the DNA TGCGCCAGCAGCTATCTTGCGCAGGGGGCCTTCTCCTACAATGAGCAGTTCTTC. This sequence joins TRBV5-1 and TRBJ2-1; 8 bases align to TRBD1. CDR1 SGHRS and CDR2 YFSETQ come from the germline V gene. V was pared by 3 bases and J by 0 bases, with 11 bases of the junction left unmatched. There are 18 residues in the CDR3.

The rearrangement joins TRBV2 to TRBJ1-1; D is unclear. With 8 bases removed from V and 1 base from J, the gap between germline ends came to 17 bases. The CDR3 has 15 amino acids. Germline assignment: CDR1 SNHLY and CDR2 FYNNEI. The CDR3 protein is CASSESGDRNTEAFF. The CDR3 DNA follows: TGTGCCAGCTCAGAATCGGGAGACCGGAACACTGAAGCTTTCTTT.

The V gene is TRBV6-5, the J gene TRBJ1-6; 8 bases map to TRBD1. The germline V gene has CDR1 MNHEY and CDR2 SVGAGI. The CDR3 is made up of 14 amino acids. V shed 5 bases and J 7 bases; nucleotides not matched to a gene: 4. CDR3 DNA sequence: TGTGCCAGCAGTCAGACAGGGGACAATTCACCCCTCCACTTT. Encoded protein: CASSQTGDNSPLHF.

The chain recombines TRBV7-2 with TRBJ2-5; D ambiguous. This CDR3 spans 14 amino acids. The V gene lost 0 bases and the J gene lost 3 bases, with 8 bases spanning the gap. Germline-derived CDR1 and CDR2 are SGHTA and FQGNSA. The CDR3: CASSLARREETQYF. DNA for the CDR3: TGTGCCAGCAGCTTAGCCCGACGGGAAGAGACCCAGTACTTC.

The rearrangement joins TRBV9 to TRBJ2-3; D may correspond to TRBD1 or TRBD2 (5 bases each). Germline assignment: CDR1 SGDLS and CDR2 YYNGEE. V was shortened by 4 bases and J by 2 bases, with 14 bases between the two germline ends. CDR3 length: 15 residues. The chain's CDR3 is CASSSGTLFTDTQYF. The CDR3 DNA is TGTGCCAGCAGCTCCGGGACGCTATTCACAGATACGCAGTATTTT.

The rearrangement links TRBV7-3 to TRBJ2-1, with D uncertain. The V end was cut by 3 bases, the J end by 7 bases, with 13 bases between. In germline, CDR1 is SGHTA, CDR2 FQGTGA. This CDR3 comprises 14 residues. In DNA form, the CDR3 reads TGTGCCAGCAGCTTGGGTCTAGTCGGGAATGAGCAGTTCTTC. This codes for CASSLGLVGNEQFF.

This clone was picked up a small number of times. The chain uses TRBV19 and TRBJ2-1; 16 bases line up with TRBD2. The CDR3 spans 19 residues. V was clipped by 6 bases and J by 2 bases; unmatched bases: 10. Per germline, CDR1 LNHDA and CDR2 SQIVND (reference sequence). CDR3 loop: CASSLPPGLAGGPYNEQFF. The CDR3 DNA reads TGTGCCAGTAGCCTACCACCGGGACTAGCGGGGGGGCCCTACAATGAGCAGTTCTTC.

The CDR3 sequence: CASRTGTGGVNTQYF. The CDR3 coding sequence is TGTGCCAGCAGGACAGGGACAGGGGGCGTAAATACGCAGTATTTT. This chain links TRBV27 with TRBJ2-3; 12 positions agree with TRBD1. V lost 6 bases, J lost 7 bases, and 8 bases stayed unmatched. This CDR3 spans 15 amino acids. Germline V gives CDR1 MNHEY, CDR2 SMNVEV (reference sequence).

This clone has just one count. The CDR3 carries no conserved terminal phenylalanine or tryptophan, so it likely arises from a read error. The chain couples TRBV5-6 to TRBJ1-6; maybe TRBD1 (5 bases). The V and J ends lost 0 bases and 8 bases respectively, with 9 bases between them. The CDR3 runs to 14 residues. The V gene's germline CDR1 is SGHDT and CDR2 YYEEEE. The CDR3 DNA sequence: TGTGCCAGCAGCTTGGAACAGGTTCATTCACCCCTCCACCTT. Protein product: CASSLEQVHSPLHL.

The chain recombines TRBV4-2 with TRBJ2-5; TRBD2 agrees at 10 bases. The CDR3 has 17 amino acids. The V segment lost 0 bases and the J segment 0 bases; nucleotides outside the gene matches: 4. CDR1 and CDR2 (germline): LGHNA, YNFKEQ. In DNA form, the CDR3 reads TGTGCCAGCAGCCAAGATCTAACTAGCGGGGACCAAGAGACCCAGTACTTC. Translated, it gives CASSQDLTSGDQETQYF.

In this sample, this clone turned up a few times. The chain recombines TRBV28 with TRBJ2-1; no firm D call. Trimming pared 3 bases from V and 10 bases from J, leaving 10 bases between. The V gene's germline CDR1 is MDHEN and CDR2 SYDVKM. The CDR3 has 12 residues. This CDR3 is CASSFWAKEQFF. Here the CDR3 DNA reads TGTGCCAGCAGTTTTTGGGCAAAAGAGCAGTTCTTC.

The chain combines TRBV6-4 with TRBJ2-1; 10 bases align to TRBD2. V lost 2 bases to trimming and J lost 9 bases; unmatched junction nucleotides: 7. The CDR3 consists of 15 residues. The germline V gene encodes CDR1 MRHNA and CDR2 SNTAGT. The CDR3 nucleotides read TGTGCCAGCAGTGACGGGACTAGCGATGTGGGTGAGCAGTTCTTC. It codes for CASSDGTSDVGEQFF.

The gene calls are TRBV2 and TRBJ2-2; D gene uncertain. CDR1 SNHLY and CDR2 FYNNEI come from the germline V gene. The length of the CDR3 is 15 residues. Trimming cost V 8 bases and J 0 bases, with 13 bases left between them. In nucleotides, the CDR3 is TGTGCCAGCCGACGGGCCACCACGAACACCGGGGAGCTGTTTTTT. The encoded protein is CASRRATTNTGELFF.

The rearrangement links TRBV9 to TRBJ2-5; possible D gene TRBD2, 6 bases. The CDR3 extends over 14 amino acids. Trimming removed 3 bases from V and 4 bases from J, with 13 bases in between. The germline V gene has CDR1 SGDLS and CDR2 YYNGEE. This CDR3 is CASSAGLAVETQYF. As DNA, the CDR3 is TGTGCCAGCAGCGCGGGTTTAGCGGTAGAGACCCAGTACTTC.

The chain combines TRBV6-6 with TRBJ2-7; possible D gene TRBD2, 5 bases. Trimming took off 10 bases at V and 2 bases at J, with 12 bases between the two ends. Germline CDR1 reads MNHNY; CDR2 reads SVGAGI (reference sequence). There are 12 residues in the CDR3. The CDR3 reads CATQTRAYEQYF. The DNA of the CDR3 is TGTGCCACCCAGACGAGGGCCTACGAGCAGTACTTC.

The V and J genes are TRBV7-8 and TRBJ1-5, with unresolved D. Trimming removed 1 base at V and 1 base at J, with 5 bases between. CDR1 and CDR2 (germline): SGHVS, FQNEAQ. The CDR3 loop spans 14 amino acids. The CDR3 DNA sequence: TGTGCCAGCAGCTTAGAACGCAGCAATCAGCCCCAGCATTTT. Translating gives CASSLERSNQPQHF. Full variable domain (remainder filled in from reference TRBV7-8 and TRBJ1-5): GAGVSQSPRYKVAKRGQDVALRCDPISGHVSLFWYQQALGQGPEFLTYFQNEAQLDKSGLPSDRFFAERPEGSVSTLKIQRTQQEDSAVYLCASSLERSNQPQHFGDGTRLSIL.

The chain couples TRBV6-5 to TRBJ2-2, with unresolved D. Germline lookup yields CDR1 MNHEY and CDR2 SVGAGI. Between the trimmed V and J ends, which lost 2 bases and 3 bases, there was a span of 1 base. CDR3 length equals 12 residues. The CDR3 protein is CASSYDTGELFF. CDR3 DNA sequence: TGTGCCAGCAGTTACGACACCGGGGAGCTGTTTTTT.

This chain connects TRBV7-8 to TRBJ1-2, with TRBD1 matching over 11 bases. This CDR3 region has 15 residues. The germline V gene has CDR1 SGHVS and CDR2 FQNEAQ. Unmatched junction bases numbered 6, after V lost 5 bases and J lost 4 bases. DNA for the CDR3: TGTGCCAGCAGCGTAGGGACAGGGGGGGTCTATGGCTACACCTTC. It codes for CASSVGTGGVYGYTF. The full variable domain, in which reference TRBV7-8 and TRBJ1-2 provide the parts outside the CDR3, is GAGVSQSPRYKVAKRGQDVALRCDPISGHVSLFWYQQALGQGPEFLTYFQNEAQLDKSGLPSDRFFAERPEGSVSTLKIQRTQQEDSAVYLCASSVGTGGVYGYTFGSGTRLTVV.

There are a few counts of this clone. CDR3: CASSWGQGARGYTF. DNA of the CDR3: TGTGCCAGCAGTTGGGGACAGGGGGCGAGGGGCTACACCTTC. This chain joins TRBV27 and TRBJ1-2, with 12 bases matching TRBD1. Germline V lookup: CDR1 MNHEY, CDR2 SMNVEV (reference sequence). The CDR3 extends over 14 amino acids. V was clipped by 4 bases and J by 8 bases; unmatched bases: 5.

In its sample, this clone was seen a few times. This chain uses TRBV27 with TRBJ1-6; D call uncertain. CDR3 length equals 14 residues. The V end was cut by 8 bases, the J end by 10 bases, with 18 bases between. Germline CDR1 and CDR2: MNHEY and SMNVEV (reference sequence). The CDR3 coding sequence is TGTGCCAGCTGCCACGGCGACCGACGGTCACCCCTCCACTTT. The encoded protein is CASCHGDRRSPLHF.

This chain connects TRBV2 to TRBJ2-7; 7 nucleotides align to TRBD2. The CDR3 is 14 amino acids. Germline V gene data show CDR1 as SNHLY and CDR2 as FYNNEI. J gave up 2 bases and V 7 bases, and 8 bases lay outside the gene matches. CDR3 region: CASTPVGGAYEQYF. The CDR3, as DNA: TGTGCCAGCACCCCTGTTGGGGGGGCCTACGAGCAGTACTTC.

This chain links TRBV7-2 with TRBJ1-5; D call uncertain. This CDR3 spans 15 amino acids. Trimming removed 3 bases at V and 3 bases at J, with 12 bases between. Germline V gene data show CDR1 as SGHTA and CDR2 as FQGNSA. The CDR3 loop reads CASSLGRASNQPQHF. As DNA, the CDR3 is TGTGCCAGCAGCTTGGGAAGGGCCTCCAATCAGCCCCAGCATTTT.

This chain joins TRBV27 and TRBJ1-2; possibly TRBD1 for D (5 bases). CDR3 length equals 13 residues. The germline V and J ends were trimmed by 8 bases and 10 bases, with 20 bases remaining between them. CDR1 is MNHEY and CDR2 is SMNVEV in the germline V gene (reference sequence). CDR3 region: CASAKGRTTSYTF. The CDR3 DNA reads as TGTGCCAGCGCTAAGGGGCGAACTACTTCCTACACCTTC.

The rearrangement uses TRBV7-9 and TRBJ2-3, with D maybe TRBD1 (6 bases). CDR1 and CDR2 (germline): SEHNR, FQNEAQ (reference sequence). This CDR3 spans 16 amino acids. The V end was cut by 5 bases, the J end by 0 bases, with 15 bases between. CDR3 sequence reads: CASSPQGQGSTDTQYF. CDR3 nucleotides: TGTGCCAGCAGCCCCCAGGGCCAGGGGAGCACAGATACGCAGTATTTT.

This chain connects TRBV9 to TRBJ1-6; D gene uncertain. The CDR3 loop spans 15 amino acids. Germline CDR1 reads SGDLS; CDR2 reads YYNGEE. Trimming took off 0 bases at V and 10 bases at J, with 14 bases between the two ends. For the CDR3, the DNA is TGTGCCAGCAGCGTAGATACGGCCCAAACCTCACCCCTCCACTTT. Its protein is CASSVDTAQTSPLHF.